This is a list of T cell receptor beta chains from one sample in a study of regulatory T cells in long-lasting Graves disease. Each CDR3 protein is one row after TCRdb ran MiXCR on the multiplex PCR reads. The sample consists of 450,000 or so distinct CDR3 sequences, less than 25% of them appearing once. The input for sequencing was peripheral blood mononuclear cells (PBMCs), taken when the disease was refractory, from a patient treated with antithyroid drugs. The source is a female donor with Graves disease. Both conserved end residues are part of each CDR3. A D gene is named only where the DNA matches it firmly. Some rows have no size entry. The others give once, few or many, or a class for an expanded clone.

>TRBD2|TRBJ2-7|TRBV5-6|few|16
TGTGCCAGCAGCTTTCGGACTAGCGGGAGATCCCACGAGCAGTACTTC
CASSFRTSGRSHEQYF
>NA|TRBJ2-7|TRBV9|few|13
TGTGCCAGCAGCGTAGACCACTCCGACGAGCAGTACTTC
CASSVDHSDEQYF
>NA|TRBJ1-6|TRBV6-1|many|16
TGTGCCAGCAGTCCAACAATCACTCAGTCGAATTCACCCCTCCACTTT
CASSPTITQSNSPLHF
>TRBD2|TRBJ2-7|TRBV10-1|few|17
TGCGCCAGCAGTGCTGCTAGCGGGAGTTTCCACACCTACGAGCAGTACTTC
CASSAASGSFHTYEQYF
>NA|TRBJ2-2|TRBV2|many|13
TGTGCCAGTGGGCAGGGGAACACCGGGGAGCTGTTTTTT
CASGQGNTGELFF
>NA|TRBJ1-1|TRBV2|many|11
TGTGCCAGCATTCGGAGCACTGAAGCTTTCTTT
CASIRSTEAFF
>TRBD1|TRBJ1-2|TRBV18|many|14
TGTGCCAGCTCAATTACAGGGGCAGACTATGGCTACACCTTC
CASSITGADYGYTF
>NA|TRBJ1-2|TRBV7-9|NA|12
TGTGCCAGCAGCGACTTGGACGCCGGCTACACCTTC
CASSDLDAGYTF
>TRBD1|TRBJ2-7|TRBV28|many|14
TGTGCCAGCAGTACGGGACAGGGGGCAGTCGAGCAGTACTTC
CASSTGQGAVEQYF
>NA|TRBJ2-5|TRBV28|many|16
TGTGCCAGCAGCCTAAACACGGGCGGGGTCCAAGAGACCCAGTACTTC
CASSLNTGGVQETQYF
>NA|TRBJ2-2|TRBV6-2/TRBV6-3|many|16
TGTGCCAGCAGTTACTCGGCTCAGTTCCGTTCCGGGGAGCTGTTTTTT
CASSYSAQFRSGELFF
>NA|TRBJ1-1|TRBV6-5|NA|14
TGTGCCAGCAGTTACTCGACGGGTTCCACTGAAGCTTTCTTT
CASSYSTGSTEAFF
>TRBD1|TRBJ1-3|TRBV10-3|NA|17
TGTGCCATCAGTGAGCTCGCGGACAGGGTCCCAGGAAACACCATATATTTT
CAISELADRVPGNTIYF
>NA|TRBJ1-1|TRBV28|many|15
TGTGCCAGCAGTTTACCCGGACTTTCGAACACTGAAGCTTTCTTT
CASSLPGLSNTEAFF
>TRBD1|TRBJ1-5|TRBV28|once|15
TGTGCCAGCACCTGGGACAGCAATAGCAATCAGCCCCAGCATTTT
CASTWDSNSNQPQHF
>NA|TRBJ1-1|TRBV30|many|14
TGTGCCTGGAGTCTGTTGAGTACGAACACTGAAGCTTTCTTT
CAWSLLSTNTEAFF
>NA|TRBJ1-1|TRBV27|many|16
TGTGCCAGCAAGGTTTCATTAGGGGCTACGAACACTGAAGCTTTCTTT
CASKVSLGATNTEAFF
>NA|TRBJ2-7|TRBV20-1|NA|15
TGCAGTGCTAGAGATATAGACCGGAGCTCCTACGAGCAGTACTTC
CSARDIDRSSYEQYF
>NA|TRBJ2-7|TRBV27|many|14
TGTGCCAGCAGTCTCCACTCCCTCGAGGGCGAGCAGTACTTC
CASSLHSLEGEQYF
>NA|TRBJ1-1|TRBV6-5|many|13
TGTGCCAGCAGTTACTCATGGTCGGAAGAAGCTTTCTTT
CASSYSWSEEAFF
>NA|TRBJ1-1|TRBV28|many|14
TGTGCCAGCAGTTTATCCACAGCGAACACTGAAGCTTTCTTT
CASSLSTANTEAFF
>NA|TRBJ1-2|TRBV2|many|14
TGTGCCAGCACGAATGGGGTTTTGTCCTATGGCTACACCTTC
CASTNGVLSYGYTF